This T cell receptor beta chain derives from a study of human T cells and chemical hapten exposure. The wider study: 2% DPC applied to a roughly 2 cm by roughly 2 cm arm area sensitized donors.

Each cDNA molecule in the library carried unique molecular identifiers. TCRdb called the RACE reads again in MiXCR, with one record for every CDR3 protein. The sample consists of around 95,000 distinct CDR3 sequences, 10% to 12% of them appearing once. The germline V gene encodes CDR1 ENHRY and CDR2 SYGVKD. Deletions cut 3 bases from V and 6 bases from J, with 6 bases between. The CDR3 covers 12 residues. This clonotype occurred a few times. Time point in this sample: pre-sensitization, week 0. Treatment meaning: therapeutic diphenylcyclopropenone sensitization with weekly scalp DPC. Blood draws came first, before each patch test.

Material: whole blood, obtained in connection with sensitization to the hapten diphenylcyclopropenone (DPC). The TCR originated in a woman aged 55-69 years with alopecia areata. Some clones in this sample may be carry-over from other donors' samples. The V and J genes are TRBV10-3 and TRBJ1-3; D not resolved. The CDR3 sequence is CAISEEENTIYF. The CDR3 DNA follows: TGTGCCATCAGTGAAGAGGAAAACACCATATATTTT.